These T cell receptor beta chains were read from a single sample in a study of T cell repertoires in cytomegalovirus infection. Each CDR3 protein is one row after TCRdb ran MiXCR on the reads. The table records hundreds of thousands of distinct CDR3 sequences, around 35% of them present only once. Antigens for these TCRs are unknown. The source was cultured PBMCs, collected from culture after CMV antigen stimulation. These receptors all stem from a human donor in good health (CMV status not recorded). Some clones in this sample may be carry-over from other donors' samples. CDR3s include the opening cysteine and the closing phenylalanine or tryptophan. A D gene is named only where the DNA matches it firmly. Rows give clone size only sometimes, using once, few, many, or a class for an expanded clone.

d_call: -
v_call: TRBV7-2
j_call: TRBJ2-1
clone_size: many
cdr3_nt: TGTGCCAGCAGCTTAGCCCCACCCAGGGCGGCGCGCAATGAGCAGTTCTTC
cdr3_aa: CASSLAPPRAARNEQFF

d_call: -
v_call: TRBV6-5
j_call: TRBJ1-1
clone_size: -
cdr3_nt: TGTGCCAGCAGTACCACAGAGGGCCGGAACACTGAAGCTTTCTTT
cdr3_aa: CASSTTEGRNTEAFF

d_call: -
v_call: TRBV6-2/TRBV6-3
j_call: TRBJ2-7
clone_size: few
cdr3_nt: TGTGCCAGCAGCTACGTAGGGCCCTACGAGCAGTACTTC
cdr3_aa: CASSYVGPYEQYF

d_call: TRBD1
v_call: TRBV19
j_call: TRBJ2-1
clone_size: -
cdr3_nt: TGTGCCACATCGCGACAGGGGGCAAGGAATGAGCAGTTCTTC
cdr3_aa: CATSRQGARNEQFF

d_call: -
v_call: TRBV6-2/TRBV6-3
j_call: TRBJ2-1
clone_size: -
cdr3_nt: TGTGCCAGCAGCAGTGGGGCAGGGGGGGTGGGGGACGGTGAGCAGTTCTTC
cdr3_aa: CASSSGAGGVGDGEQFF

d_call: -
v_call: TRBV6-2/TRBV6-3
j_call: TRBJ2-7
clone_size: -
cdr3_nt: TGTGCCAGCAGTAGGGAAGGCCCCTACGAGCAGTACTTC
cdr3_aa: CASSREGPYEQYF

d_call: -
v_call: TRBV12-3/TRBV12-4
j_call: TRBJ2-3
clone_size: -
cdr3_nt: TGTGCCAGCAGTTTATCGGTGATAGATACGCAGTATTTT
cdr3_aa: CASSLSVIDTQYF

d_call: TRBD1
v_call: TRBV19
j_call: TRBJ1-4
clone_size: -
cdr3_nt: TGTGCCAGCAGGGACAGGGGTGCAACTAATGAAAAACTGTTTTTT
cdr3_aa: CASRDRGATNEKLFF

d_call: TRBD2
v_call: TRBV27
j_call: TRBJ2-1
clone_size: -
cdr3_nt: TGTGCCAGCAGTTTAGCCATAGCGGGGGGTTCCCCCAATGAGCAGTTCTTC
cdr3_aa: CASSLAIAGGSPNEQFF

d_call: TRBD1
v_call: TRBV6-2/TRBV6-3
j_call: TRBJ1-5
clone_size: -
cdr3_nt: TGTGCCAGCAGTAGACAGGCCCTCGTTGGGACAGATCAGCCCCAGCATTTT
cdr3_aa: CASSRQALVGTDQPQHF

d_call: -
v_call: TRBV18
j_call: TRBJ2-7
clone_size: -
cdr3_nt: TGTGCCAGCTCACCTGCCAGGATCCCTAGGTACGAGCAGTACTTC
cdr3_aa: CASSPARIPRYEQYF

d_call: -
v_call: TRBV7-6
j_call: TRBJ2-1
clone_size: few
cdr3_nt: TGTGCCAGCAGCCCCGCCGACAGGCTCTCCTACAATGAGCAGTTCTTC
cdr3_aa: CASSPADRLSYNEQFF

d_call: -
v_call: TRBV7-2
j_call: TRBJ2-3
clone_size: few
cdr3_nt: TGTGCCAGCAGCTTGGCCCTGGAGGCAGATACGCAGTATTTT
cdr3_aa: CASSLALEADTQYF

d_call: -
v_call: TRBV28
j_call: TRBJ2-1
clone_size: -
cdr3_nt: TGTGCCAGCAGTTTCAGTAGCGGAGGGGGGAATGAGCAGTTCTTC
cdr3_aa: CASSFSSGGGNEQFF

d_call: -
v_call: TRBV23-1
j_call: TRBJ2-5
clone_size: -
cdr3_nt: TGCGCCAGCAGTTCCGGGCCGGCGACCCAGTACTTC
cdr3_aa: CASSSGPATQYF

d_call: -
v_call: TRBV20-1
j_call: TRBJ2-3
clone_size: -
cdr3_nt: TGCAGTGCTTTGGCTCCATTGGCCACAGATACGCAGTATTTT
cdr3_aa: CSALAPLATDTQYF

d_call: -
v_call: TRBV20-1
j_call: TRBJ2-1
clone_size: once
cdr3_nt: TGCAGTGCTAGAGGGGGGTCCCATAGCTCCTACAATGAGCAGTTCTTC
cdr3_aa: CSARGGSHSSYNEQFF

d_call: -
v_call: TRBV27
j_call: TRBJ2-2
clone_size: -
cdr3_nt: TGTGCCAGCAGTTTAGGCGCGGAGGCCGGGGAGCTGTTTTTT
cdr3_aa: CASSLGAEAGELFF

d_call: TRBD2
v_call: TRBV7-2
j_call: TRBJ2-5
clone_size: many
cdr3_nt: TGTGCCAGCAGCTTAGACGCGGGGGGGCTGGAGACCCAGTACTTC
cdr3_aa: CASSLDAGGLETQYF

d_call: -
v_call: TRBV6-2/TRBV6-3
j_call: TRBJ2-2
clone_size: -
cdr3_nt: TGTGCCAGCAGTTACCTCAGGGGGGGGACGAACACCGGGGAGCTGTTTTTT
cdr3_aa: CASSYLRGGTNTGELFF

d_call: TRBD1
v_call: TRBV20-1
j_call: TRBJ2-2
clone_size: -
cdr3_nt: TGCAGTGCTCGAACCGGGACAGAGAACACCGGGGAGCTGTTTTTT
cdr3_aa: CSARTGTENTGELFF

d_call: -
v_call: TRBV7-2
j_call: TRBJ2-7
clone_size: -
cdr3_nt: TGTGCCAGCAGCTTAGTTCAGGGGGGGTACGAGCAGTACTTC
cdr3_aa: CASSLVQGGYEQYF

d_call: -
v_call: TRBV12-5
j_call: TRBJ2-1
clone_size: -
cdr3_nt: TGTGCTAGTGTTCCTGTGGGGGCCTACAATGAGCAGTTCTTC
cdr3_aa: CASVPVGAYNEQFF

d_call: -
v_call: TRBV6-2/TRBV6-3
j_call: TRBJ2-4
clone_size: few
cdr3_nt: TGTGCCAGCAGTTACGGCCTAGGGAGCATTCAGTACTTC
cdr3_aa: CASSYGLGSIQYF